This T cell receptor beta chain was identified in a study of early T cells in non-severe SARS-CoV-2 infection. Study-wide context: Bulk RNA isolated from unsorted whole blood underwent sequencing; chains were not paired.

This clonotype showed up many times. Its target is unknown. Notes on the study in general: Lookups in VDJdb leaned toward anti-spike CD8 responses and missed private and CD4 specificities.

Unique molecular identifiers were added to individual cDNA molecules. In TCRdb, the 5' RACE reads were re-called with MiXCR into one record per CDR3 protein. The table records about 59,000 distinct CDR3 sequences, roughly a tenth of them present only once. Germline loops: CDR1 MNHEY, CDR2 SVGEGT. The CDR3 totals 16 residues. J lost 0 bases, V lost 5 bases, and 7 bases had no gene match. The chain joins TRBV6-2 or TRBV6-3 to TRBJ2-3; TRBD2 agrees at 8 bases. The specimen was whole blood. The clonotype was recovered from an adult who was a healthcare worker with PCR-confirmed SARS-CoV-2 infection or an uninfected control (not recorded which). CDR3 in DNA: TGTGCCAGCAGTCCGGGACTAGGGGCTAGCACAGATACGCAGTATTTT. Amino acids: CASSPGLGASTDTQYF.